This TCR beta chain was captured by sequencing in a study of T cells after yellow fever vaccination. Trimming pared 2 bases from V and 1 base from J, leaving 8 bases between. The CDR3 consists of 14 residues. CDR1 SGDLS and CDR2 YYNGEE come from the germline V gene. MiXCR, applied by TCRdb to the 5' RACE reads, yields one record per CDR3 protein. Of 250,000 to 300,000 distinct CDR3 sequences in the sample, about 5.2% were seen once. This clonotype occurred a few times. Its antigen is undetermined. Overall study findings and caveats: Weaker in magnitude, the secondary response showed a faster peak on day 5 versus 15.

This rearrangement joins TRBV9 to TRBJ2-3, with D possibly matching TRBD2 (6 bases). This receptor was taken from a man between 18 and 29 years old who received the YFV17D yellow fever vaccine. The source material was CD4+ T cells sorted from PBMCs, sampled on the day of the yellow fever booster vaccination. CDR3 nucleotide sequence: TGTGCCAGCAGCGTCCAGCGGGGCACAGATACGCAGTATTTT. Encoded protein: CASSVQRGTDTQYF. The whole variable domain, remainder taken from reference TRBV9 and TRBJ2-3, is DSGVTQTPKHLITATGQRVTLRCSPRSGDLSVYWYQQSLDQGLQFLIQYYNGEERAKGNILERFSAQQFPDLHSELNLSSLELGDSALYFCASSVQRGTDTQYFGPGTRLTVL.